This T cell receptor (beta chain) originates from a study of long-term antiretroviral therapy in people with HIV. A v3.0 immunoSEQ assay was performed at survey level. TCRdb's copy holds only in-frame clones and misses some; the assay was immunoSEQ multiplex PCR. The sample records 35,000 or so clones, around 82% being singletons. V was pared by 0 bases and J by 3 bases, with 6 bases between. The CDR3 spans 14 residues. CDR1 and CDR2 from the germline V gene are SGHRS and YFSETQ. The genes are TRBV5-1 and TRBJ1-4; D is ambiguous. Sample: unsorted PBMCs, taken 0.4 years before starting antiretroviral therapy. The sequence derives from a man aged 18 to 35 with HIV. This CDR3 reads CASSLGQSNEKLFF. The CDR3 nucleotides are TGCGCCAGCAGCTTGGGGCAGTCTAATGAAAAACTGTTTTTT.